Below are 32 T cell receptor beta chains sequenced from a single sample in a study of shared clonotypes between healthy human individuals. Produced via immunoSEQ multiplex PCR; TCRdb's table is partial and in-frame only. Of under 1,100,000 clones detected, 70% to 80% appear once; the ten largest clones hold approximately 1.5%. What was sequenced was memory CD4+ T cells sorted from blood. Subset meaning: CD45RA-negative fraction. The receptors here all came from a man between 18 and 35 years old in good health.

The chain carries TRBV30 and TRBJ2-7; TRBD1 matches at 7 bases. V gave up 1 base and J gave up 4 bases; unmatched junction bases: 10. CDR1 is GTSNPN, CDR2 SVGIG, per germline (reference sequence). The CDR3 is 15 residues long. In DNA, the CDR3 is TGTGCCTGGAGTGCTGAACTGACAGGGAAATACGAGCAGTACTTC. The encoded protein is CAWSAELTGKYEQYF. The variable domain in full, with the rest retrieved from reference TRBV30 and TRBJ2-7, is SQTIHQWPATLVQPVGSPLSLECTVEGTSNPNLYWYRQAAGRGLQLLFYSVGIGQISSEVPQNLSASRPQDRQFILSSKKLLLSDSGFYLCAWSAELTGKYEQYFGPGTRLTVT.

The CDR3 loop is CASGTGRALNEQFF. The CDR3 region has the DNA TGTGCTAGTGGAACGGGGCGCGCCCTTAATGAGCAGTTCTTC. The chain carries TRBV12-5 and TRBJ2-1; D is possibly TRBD1 or TRBD2 (5 bases each). Trimming left V 6 bases short and J 7 bases short, with 16 bases between. CDR3 length equals 14 residues. The germline gives CDR1 LGHNT, CDR2 FRNRAP. The whole variable domain, filled in from reference TRBV12-5 and TRBJ2-1, reads DARVTQTPRHKVTEMGQEVTMRCQPILGHNTVFWYRQTMMQGLELLAYFRNRAPLDDSGMPKDRFSAEMPDATLATLKIQPSEPRDSAVYFCASGTGRALNEQFFGPGTRLTVL.

The chain links TRBV19 to TRBJ1-4; D is undetermined. Per the germline V gene, CDR1 is LNHDA and CDR2 is SQIVND (reference sequence). The CDR3 has 13 amino acids. The V gene lost 7 bases and the J gene lost 3 bases, with 9 bases spanning the gap. The CDR3 nucleotides are TGTGCCAGTAACCGGAGGTCTAATGAAAAACTGTTTTTT. Protein: CASNRRSNEKLFF.

In this sample, this clone turned up a few times. The V call is TRBV6-4, the J call TRBJ1-6; D unclear. This CDR3 spans 11 amino acids. Germline V gene data show CDR1 as MRHNA and CDR2 as SNTAGT. V dropped 6 bases and J dropped 9 bases, with 6 bases sitting between them. The CDR3 bases are TGTGCCAGCAGGGCGACTTCACCCCTCCACTTT. It yields the protein CASRATSPLHF.

CDR3 amino acids: CASAGESVYEQYF. As DNA, the CDR3 is TGCGCCAGCGCGGGGGAATCGGTTTACGAGCAGTACTTC. This chain uses TRBV10-2 with TRBJ2-7; 7 nucleotides align to TRBD2. Germline CDR1 reads WSHSY; CDR2 reads SAAADI. CDR3 size: 13 residues. V shed 8 bases, J shed 4 bases, and the junction held 8 bases outside the gene matches.

This clone occurred once. The chain has TRBV9 and TRBJ1-2; D is unclear. Germline V gives CDR1 SGDLS, CDR2 YYNGEE. The CDR3 runs to 14 residues. V lost 4 bases and J lost 0, with 10 bases in between. The CDR3 protein is CASSYSGTNYGYTF. The CDR3 DNA reads as TGTGCCAGCAGCTATTCCGGGACTAACTATGGCTACACCTTC.

The genes are TRBV5-6 and TRBJ1-2; 11 nucleotides align to TRBD1. The V and J ends lost 2 bases and 4 bases, in that order; junction bases with no gene match: 4. CDR3 length equals 15 residues. Germline values: CDR1 SGHDT, CDR2 YYEEEE. CDR3: CASSFRDRGSYGYTF. The CDR3 DNA sequence: TGTGCCAGCAGCTTCCGGGACAGGGGGTCCTATGGCTACACCTTC.

Remarks on this clone: This sequence is one base from a far larger clone and is likely a read error. The same CDR3 also results from other DNA sequences found in this sample. The chain uses TRBV6-1 and TRBJ2-3, with unresolved D. Between the trimmed V and J ends, which lost 6 bases and 2 bases, there was a span of 6 bases. The CDR3 is made up of 12 amino acids. Germline V lookup: CDR1 MNHNS, CDR2 SASEGT. The CDR3, as DNA: TGTGCCAGCAGCTCAAACACAGATACGCAGTATTTT. Protein sequence: CASSSNTDTQYF.

The chain employs TRBV5-6 and TRBJ1-2; D not resolved. The CDR3 has 11 amino acids. Germline values: CDR1 SGHDT, CDR2 YYEEEE. Trimming cost V 3 bases and J 14 bases, with 14 bases left between them. The CDR3 bases are TGTGCCAGCAGCTCGTTTCCTGAGTTAACCTTC. Amino acid sequence: CASSSFPELTF. Full variable domain (rest looked up from reference TRBV5-6 and TRBJ1-2): DAGVTQSPTHLIKTRGQQVTLRCSPKSGHDTVSWYQQALGQGPQFIFQYYEEEERQRGNFPDRFSGHQFPNYSSELNVNALLLGDSALYLCASSSFPELTFGSGTRLTVV.

The rearrangement links TRBV30 to TRBJ1-1; 10 bases are shared with TRBD1. Unmatched junction bases numbered 3, after V lost 5 bases and J lost 3 bases. Germline values: CDR1 GTSNPN, CDR2 SVGIG (reference sequence). This CDR3 is 13 amino acids long. The CDR3 DNA follows: TGTGCCTGGTCGACAGGGGGCTACACTGAAGCTTTCTTT. Translation: CAWSTGGYTEAFF.

The V and J genes are TRBV5-4 and TRBJ1-1, with TRBD1 as a possible D gene (5 bases). Germline V CDR1 and CDR2: SGHNT, YYREEE (reference sequence). The CDR3 is made up of 17 amino acids. Trimming pared 1 base from V and 5 bases from J, leaving 21 bases between. Here the CDR3 reads CASSLWGKSPTGTEAFF. The CDR3 DNA reads as TGTGCCAGCAGCTTGTGGGGAAAATCCCCCACAGGAACTGAAGCTTTCTTT.

The chain recombines TRBV7-2 with TRBJ2-1; either TRBD1 or TRBD2 may supply D (5 bases each). Between the trimmed V and J ends, which lost 2 bases and 4 bases, there was a span of 15 bases. This CDR3 has 16 residues. Germline CDR1 reads SGHTA; CDR2 reads FQGNSA. CDR3 sequence (DNA): TGTGCCAGCAGCTTACAAGGGAGTGGGGGTTACAATGAGCAGTTCTTC. This translates into CASSLQGSGGYNEQFF.

With respect to this clone: One end of the junction fails to match germline, which may point to a read error. V and J are TRBV7-7 and TRBJ2-7, with TRBD1 identical over 7 bases. CDR3 size: 13 residues. Germline CDR1 and CDR2: SSHAT and FNYEAQ (reference sequence). In nucleotides, the CDR3 is TGTGCTAGCAGCTTAGGGACAGCCTACGAGCAGTACTTC. Amino acids: CASSLGTAYEQYF.

This clone was observed at least ten times. V usage is TRBV30 and J usage is TRBJ1-1; D is ambiguous. Germline-derived CDR1 and CDR2 are GTSNPN and SVGIG (reference sequence). V lost 5 bases and J lost 0, with 7 bases in between. The CDR3 has 12 amino acids. The CDR3 DNA is TGTGCCTGGGACGGTATGAACACTGAAGCTTTCTTT. Its protein product is CAWDGMNTEAFF. Variable domain in full (rest from reference TRBV30 and TRBJ1-1): SQTIHQWPATLVQPVGSPLSLECTVEGTSNPNLYWYRQAAGRGLQLLFYSVGIGQISSEVPQNLSASRPQDRQFILSSKKLLLSDSGFYLCAWDGMNTEAFFGQGTRLTVV.

Notes on this clone: At the DNA level, this CDR3 is encoded by other sequences in the same sample as well. The chain employs TRBV6-5 and TRBJ2-6, with D uncertain. Germline lookup yields CDR1 MNHEY and CDR2 SVGAGI. The CDR3 spans 15 residues. Trimming took 5 bases from V and 0 from J, leaving 8 bases between them. CDR3 nucleotide sequence: TGTGCCAGCAGTCGAGACGGCTCTGGGGCCAACGTCCTGACTTTC. The encoded protein is CASSRDGSGANVLTF.

This chain joins TRBV7-8 and TRBJ2-1, with a tentative D call TRBD2 (5 bases). V was pared by 5 bases and J by 4 bases, with 15 bases between. The CDR3 runs 15 residues. Germline V gene sequence: CDR1 SGHVS, CDR2 FQNEAQ. The CDR3 coding sequence is TGTGCCAGCAGCCAACGGACTGGAAGATACAATGAGCAGTTCTTC. It encodes CASSQRTGRYNEQFF. Full variable domain (rest looked up from reference TRBV7-8 and TRBJ2-1): GAGVSQSPRYKVAKRGQDVALRCDPISGHVSLFWYQQALGQGPEFLTYFQNEAQLDKSGLPSDRFFAERPEGSVSTLKIQRTQQEDSAVYLCASSQRTGRYNEQFFGPGTRLTVL.

This chain joins TRBV2 and TRBJ2-2; 8 bases are shared with TRBD1. Germline loops: CDR1 SNHLY, CDR2 FYNNEI. CDR3 length: 17 amino acids. With V trimmed by 7 bases and J by 0 bases, 10 bases remained unmatched. For the CDR3, the DNA is TGTGCCAGCACCCCGGGCCAGGGGGCCTCGAACACCGGGGAGCTGTTTTTT. It codes for CASTPGQGASNTGELFF.

This clone turned up a few times. The V and J genes are TRBV6-5 and TRBJ2-5; D is undetermined. Trimming removed 6 bases from V and 5 bases from J, with 13 bases in between. Germline V gene data show CDR1 as MNHEY and CDR2 as SVGAGI. The CDR3 contains 13 residues. CDR3 residues: CASRPGPWETQYF. The CDR3 DNA reads TGTGCCAGCAGGCCAGGACCTTGGGAGACCCAGTACTTC.

This sequence joins TRBV7-8 and TRBJ1-6; 11 bases are a match to TRBD1. This CDR3 has 15 amino acids. V shed 5 bases, J shed 7 bases, and the junction held 4 bases outside the gene matches. The germline V gene encodes CDR1 SGHVS and CDR2 FQNEAQ. CDR3 sequence reads: CASSRDRGKNSPLHF. The CDR3 DNA reads as TGTGCCAGCAGCCGGGACAGGGGGAAGAATTCACCCCTCCACTTT.

V gene TRBV7-2 combines with J gene TRBJ2-1; 9 nucleotides agree with TRBD2. The ends lost 2 bases at V and 4 bases at J; junction bases unmatched: 9. Germline V gives CDR1 SGHTA, CDR2 FQGNSA. The CDR3 length is 17 residues. In DNA, the CDR3 is TGTGCCAGCAGCTTAACGGCTAGCGGGAAGGTGTACAATGAGCAGTTCTTC. It translates to CASSLTASGKVYNEQFF.

The chain carries TRBV5-1 and TRBJ2-5; 7 nucleotides line up with TRBD1. Per germline, CDR1 SGHRS and CDR2 YFSETQ. J was trimmed by 7 bases and V by 1 base; bases with no gene match: 19. The CDR3 loop spans 18 amino acids. For the CDR3, the DNA is TGCGCCAGCAGCTTGAGATCCGGGACAGAAAATTCCAAGACGACCCAGTACTTC. This translates into CASSLRSGTENSKTTQYF.

This clone was detected only a few times. The rearrangement uses TRBV9 and TRBJ2-3; 10 bases map to TRBD2. V shed 2 bases and J 4 bases; nucleotides not matched to a gene: 4. The CDR3 runs to 15 residues. Germline CDR1 and CDR2: SGDLS and YYNGEE. The chain's CDR3 is CASSVSGLAADTQYF. DNA for the CDR3: TGTGCCAGCAGCGTCTCCGGACTAGCGGCAGATACGCAGTATTTT.

The chain joins TRBV14 to TRBJ2-5; D is uncertain. Per germline, CDR1 SGHDN and CDR2 FVKESK. The V gene lost 0 bases and the J gene lost 3 bases, with 8 bases spanning the gap. The length of the CDR3 is 14 residues. The CDR3 sequence: CASSQDRRKETQYF. The CDR3 coding sequence is TGTGCCAGCAGCCAAGATCGCAGGAAAGAGACCCAGTACTTC.

This clone occurred a few times. The chain employs TRBV27 and TRBJ2-5, with D perhaps matching TRBD1 (6 bases). The CDR3 totals 14 residues. CDR1 is MNHEY, CDR2 SMNVEV, per germline (reference sequence). Trimming pared 6 bases from V and 1 base from J, leaving 12 bases between. CDR3 sequence (DNA): TGTGCCAGCAGCCGCGGACAGACCCAAGAGACCCAGTACTTC. It yields the protein CASSRGQTQETQYF.

The V gene is TRBV7-9, the J gene TRBJ2-5, with TRBD2 identical over 8 bases. Unmatched junction bases numbered 9, after V lost 5 bases and J lost 4 bases. Germline V gene data show CDR1 as SEHNR and CDR2 as FQNEAQ (reference sequence). The CDR3 contains 15 residues. This chain's CDR3 is CASSITGGRGETQYF. The CDR3 DNA is TGTGCCAGCAGCATCACGGGGGGGCGAGGAGAGACCCAGTACTTC.

The rearrangement joins TRBV15 to TRBJ1-1; D is unresolved. The V gene lost 5 bases and the J gene lost 3 bases, with 16 bases spanning the gap. CDR3 length: 15 amino acids. Germline loops: CDR1 LNHNV, CDR2 YYDKDF (reference sequence). The CDR3 reads CATSFGGKGYTEAFF. The CDR3, as DNA: TGTGCCACCAGCTTCGGCGGCAAGGGTTACACTGAAGCTTTCTTT.

The chain couples TRBV2 to TRBJ2-5; D gene uncertain. The CDR3 covers 12 residues. Germline V lookup: CDR1 SNHLY, CDR2 FYNNEI. Trimming removed 6 bases from V and 3 bases from J, with 8 bases in between. The CDR3 DNA reads as TGTGCCAGCAGGGGGAACAAAGAGACCCAGTACTTC. Translation: CASRGNKETQYF.

A note on this clone: A read error may produce the germline difference seen at one junction end. The chain combines TRBV20-1 with TRBJ2-7; 9 bases map to TRBD1. Germline V gives CDR1 DFQATT, CDR2 SNEGSKA (reference sequence). This CDR3 contains 8 residues. The CDR3 bases are TGCAGTGCAGACAGGGGGGTCTTC. Translating gives CSADRGVF.

V is TRBV6-6 and J is TRBJ2-1; D possibly corresponds to TRBD2 (6 bases). The CDR3 loop spans 15 amino acids. V was cut by 0 bases and J by 2 bases, with 8 bases left in between. Germline-derived CDR1 and CDR2 are MNHNY and SVGAGI (reference sequence). CDR3 region: CASSYSSGAYNEQFF. The CDR3 DNA follows: TGTGCCAGCAGTTACTCGTCGGGAGCCTACAATGAGCAGTTCTTC.

This clone was seen many times. This specimen includes other DNA sequences encoding the same CDR3. V usage is TRBV18 and J usage is TRBJ1-2, with D unresolved. Deletions cut 3 bases from V and 1 base from J, with 6 bases between. Germline V gene lookup returns CDR1 KGHSH and CDR2 LQKENI. This CDR3 has 13 amino acids. As DNA, the CDR3 is TGTGCCAGCTCACCGGACCTTAACTATGGCTACACCTTC. Translating it yields CASSPDLNYGYTF.

The chain couples TRBV28 to TRBJ1-2; TRBD1 aligns across 8 bases. Germline values: CDR1 MDHEN, CDR2 SYDVKM. There are 13 residues in the CDR3. With 8 bases clipped from V and 8 bases from J, the junction kept 10 bases outside the gene matches. CDR3 coding DNA: TGTGCCAGCCGGTCGACAGGGGTGAGAGGCTACACCTTC. The encoded protein is CASRSTGVRGYTF.

The J gene is TRBJ2-5, the V gene TRBV6-5; 11 bases align to TRBD2. Trimming took 7 bases from V and 4 from J; bases not matched to a gene: 8. CDR1 MNHEY and CDR2 SVGAGI come from the germline V gene. The CDR3 length is 15 residues. DNA of the CDR3: TGTGCCAGCAAGGGACTAGCGGATGGTAGAGAGACCCAGTACTTC. It yields the protein CASKGLADGRETQYF.